The 32 T cell receptor beta chains presented below share a single source sample, sequenced in a study of blood T cell repertoires in COVID-19. Profiling relied on immunoSEQ multiplex PCR, and the TCRdb table lists in-frame clones only, not all of them. The data contain 440,000 or so clones, roughly 90% of them singletons. The sample comprised peripheral blood. The receptors stem from a woman in her thirties or forties with COVID-19, enrolled during active disease.

The chain recombines TRBV27 with TRBJ2-5; 14 bases agree with TRBD2. With V trimmed by 0 bases and J by 5 bases, 5 bases remained unmatched. The CDR3 length is 17 residues. Germline V gene sequence: CDR1 MNHEY, CDR2 SMNVEV (reference sequence). The CDR3 bases are TGTGCCAGCAGTTTATCGGGGACTAGCGGGAGCAGGGAGACCCAGTACTTC. Its translation: CASSLSGTSGSRETQYF.

The chain joins TRBV5-1 to TRBJ2-7; the match to TRBD1 covers 11 bases. The CDR3 is made up of 16 amino acids. Germline V CDR1 and CDR2: SGHRS, YFSETQ. Trimming took 3 bases from V and 6 from J; bases not matched to a gene: 11. The CDR3 region is CASSSSGQGALREQYF. For the CDR3, the DNA is TGCGCCAGCAGCTCCTCTGGACAGGGGGCATTACGCGAGCAGTACTTC.

The rearrangement links TRBV25-1 to TRBJ1-3; D unclear. V was shortened by 7 bases and J by 1 base, with 20 bases between the two germline ends. This CDR3 is 17 amino acids long. Per germline, CDR1 MGHDK and CDR2 SYGVNS. The CDR3 region has the DNA TGTGCCAGCAAATCCTCGGGAACCTGGCTTTCTGGAAACACCATATATTTT. Its protein product is CASKSSGTWLSGNTIYF. Supplemented by reference TRBV25-1 and TRBJ1-3, the full variable domain reads EADIYQTPRYLVIGTGKKITLECSQTMGHDKMYWYQQDPGMELHLIHYSYGVNSTEKGDLSSESTVSRIRTEHFPLTLESARPSHTSQYLCASKSSGTWLSGNTIYFGEGSWLTVV.

The chain employs TRBV6-1 and TRBJ1-5, with 8 bases that match TRBD1. J lost 5 bases, V lost 3 bases, and 9 bases had no gene match. The germline CDR1 and CDR2 sequences are MNHNS and SASEGT. The CDR3 is made up of 16 amino acids. The CDR3 sequence: CASSDGSLQGDQPQHF. The CDR3 region has the DNA TGTGCCAGCAGTGATGGTTCTCTACAGGGGGATCAGCCCCAGCATTTT.

This chain links TRBV28 with TRBJ2-1, with 9 bases aligning to TRBD2. With 6 bases clipped from V and 3 bases from J, the junction kept 6 bases outside the gene matches. There are 15 residues in the CDR3. In germline, CDR1 is MDHEN, CDR2 SYDVKM. The CDR3 region has the DNA TGTGCCAGCAGGATCGGACTAGCGAGCTACAATGAGCAGTTCTTC. Translating it yields CASRIGLASYNEQFF.

This chain connects TRBV12-3 or TRBV12-4 to TRBJ1-2, with 8 bases identical to TRBD1. There are 12 residues in the CDR3. V was clipped by 4 bases and J by 7 bases; unmatched bases: 2. CDR3 sequence reads: CASSYRGGGYTF. The CDR3 DNA reads TGTGCCAGCAGTTACAGGGGGGGTGGCTACACCTTC.

J is TRBJ1-2 and V is TRBV28, with D possibly matching TRBD1 (6 bases). Germline CDR1 reads MDHEN; CDR2 reads SYDVKM. This CDR3 comprises 13 residues. V lost 6 bases to trimming and J lost 7 bases, with 15 bases between them. CDR3 sequence: CASSWVGGGGYTF. The CDR3 DNA reads TGTGCCAGCAGCTGGGTAGGGGGGGGTGGCTACACCTTC.

The chain is built from TRBV6-5 and TRBJ2-1; 7 bases are shared with TRBD1. Germline values: CDR1 MNHEY, CDR2 SVGAGI. V dropped 1 base and J dropped 4; count of bases not matched to a gene: 4. This CDR3 region has 15 residues. CDR3 loop: CASSYWDRSYNEQFF. The CDR3 region has the DNA TGTGCCAGCAGTTACTGGGACAGAAGTTACAATGAGCAGTTCTTC.

V and J are TRBV5-1 and TRBJ1-2; TRBD1 matches 9 bases. This CDR3 region has 17 residues. CDR1 and CDR2 from the germline V gene are SGHRS and YFSETQ. V dropped 2 bases and J dropped 5; count of bases not matched to a gene: 13. The CDR3 sequence: CASSFSADRGMSYGYTF. CDR3 nucleotides: TGCGCCAGCAGCTTTTCCGCGGACAGGGGAATGTCTTATGGCTACACCTTC.

V gene TRBV19 combines with J gene TRBJ1-1; a possible D gene is TRBD1 (6 bases). The CDR3 runs to 14 residues. The germline gives CDR1 LNHDA, CDR2 SQIVND (reference sequence). V lost 5 bases and J 1 base, leaving 11 bases between the germline ends. The CDR3 here is CASSVGHPNTEAFF. The CDR3 coding sequence is TGTGCCAGTAGTGTGGGACATCCGAACACTGAAGCTTTCTTT.

The chain has TRBV10-3 and TRBJ1-1; tentative D call: TRBD1 (6 bases). Germline lookup yields CDR1 ENHRY and CDR2 SYGVKD. V shed 8 bases and J shed 1 base, with 11 bases lying between them. The length of the CDR3 is 13 residues. The CDR3 region has the DNA TGTGCCATCGGTGGACAGACGAACACTGAAGCTTTCTTT. Translated: CAIGGQTNTEAFF.

J is TRBJ1-2 and V is TRBV14, with D unresolved. The CDR3 covers 13 residues. With 1 base removed from V and 1 base from J, the gap between germline ends came to 4 bases. The V gene's germline CDR1 is SGHDN and CDR2 FVKESK. CDR3 DNA: TGTGCCAGCAGCCAAGTCATTAACTATGGCTACACCTTC. As protein: CASSQVINYGYTF.

The chain has TRBV16 and TRBJ1-5; D ambiguous. This CDR3 comprises 16 residues. The V gene lost 3 bases and the J gene lost 3 bases, with 15 bases spanning the gap. Germline V gives CDR1 KGHSY, CDR2 FQNENV. DNA for the CDR3: TGTGCCAGCAGCCAGCCTGGGCGTCAGGTCAATCAGCCCCAGCATTTT. Encoded protein: CASSQPGRQVNQPQHF.

V gene TRBV6-2 or TRBV6-3 combines with J gene TRBJ2-7, with D possibly being TRBD2 (5 bases). This CDR3 comprises 16 residues. Trimming removed 5 bases from V and 1 base from J, with 18 bases in between. The V gene's germline CDR1 is MNHEY and CDR2 SVGEGT. The DNA for the CDR3 is TGTGCCAGCAGTCACTTTAAGGACTTAGCTTCCTACGAGCAGTACTTC. Its translation: CASSHFKDLASYEQYF.

V is TRBV7-2 and J is TRBJ1-2; 7 positions match TRBD1. There are 15 residues in the CDR3. V lost 3 bases to trimming and J lost 0 bases; unmatched junction nucleotides: 4. Germline CDR1 and CDR2: SGHTA and FQGNSA. CDR3: CASSFKGQTNYGYTF. The CDR3, as DNA: TGTGCCAGCAGCTTCAAGGGACAGACTAACTATGGCTACACCTTC.

The rearrangement joins TRBV15 to TRBJ1-4, with 7 bases lining up with TRBD1. The length of the CDR3 is 15 residues. The V gene's germline CDR1 is LNHNV and CDR2 YYDKDF (reference sequence). With 0 bases clipped from V and 5 bases from J, the junction kept 3 bases outside the gene matches. The CDR3 sequence is CATSRDRGQNEKLFF. For the CDR3, the DNA is TGTGCCACCAGCAGAGACAGGGGACAGAATGAAAAACTGTTTTTT.

Of note for this clone: It may be a read error: a sequence one base away is much more abundant. The chain joins TRBV12-3 or TRBV12-4 to TRBJ1-1, with a tentative D call TRBD1 (6 bases). V dropped 4 bases and J dropped 1 base, with 7 bases sitting between them. The CDR3 extends over 13 amino acids. The DNA for the CDR3 is TGTGCCAGCAGTTCACAGGGGAACACTGAAGCTTTCTTT. Translated: CASSSQGNTEAFF.

This clone has only a few counts. J is TRBJ1-5 and V is TRBV29-1; 7 bases are a match to TRBD1. The CDR3 loop spans 14 amino acids. The V and J ends lost 1 base and 5 bases, in that order; junction bases with no gene match: 5. Germline V gene lookup returns CDR1 SQVTM and CDR2 ANQGSEA. CDR3 region: CSVEVTGEDQPQHF. The CDR3 nucleotides read TGCAGCGTTGAAGTTACAGGGGAGGATCAGCCCCAGCATTTT.

V usage is TRBV19 and J usage is TRBJ2-1, with 8 bases matching TRBD2. Looked up from germline, CDR1 is LNHDA and CDR2 is SQIVND (reference sequence). This CDR3 region has 16 residues. The V segment lost 3 bases and the J segment 8 bases; nucleotides outside the gene matches: 12. CDR3 protein: CASSIWGGGSWDEQFF. CDR3 nucleotide sequence: TGTGCCAGTAGTATCTGGGGCGGGGGGAGTTGGGATGAGCAGTTCTTC.

This chain links TRBV4-3 with TRBJ1-1; no clear D gene. Trimming took off 0 bases at V and 0 bases at J, with 11 bases between the two ends. Germline V gene data show CDR1 as LGHNA and CDR2 as YSLEER. The CDR3 runs to 16 residues. CDR3 nucleotide sequence: TGCGCCAGCAGCCAAGAAGTAAACAGCTTGAACACTGAAGCTTTCTTT. Protein sequence: CASSQEVNSLNTEAFF.

The chain employs TRBV9 and TRBJ2-1; D might be TRBD1 (5 bases). Germline loops: CDR1 SGDLS, CDR2 YYNGEE. The CDR3 consists of 15 residues. V was trimmed by 0 bases and J by 4 bases, leaving 11 bases between them. CDR3: CASSVEGIGYNEQFF. The CDR3 DNA is TGTGCCAGCAGCGTAGAGGGGATTGGGTACAATGAGCAGTTCTTC.

The V and J genes are TRBV2 and TRBJ2-3, with a tentative D call TRBD1 (6 bases). Trimming removed 4 bases at V and 3 bases at J, with 14 bases between. The CDR3 is made up of 15 amino acids. The V gene's germline CDR1 is SNHLY and CDR2 FYNNEI. DNA of the CDR3: TGTGCCAGCAGTGGTGGCAGGGGTCGAACAGATACGCAGTATTTT. Translation gives CASSGGRGRTDTQYF.

This clone was seen a few times. The CDR3 loop reads CATLQDSYNEQFF. The CDR3 bases are TGTGCCACGCTGCAGGACTCCTACAATGAGCAGTTCTTC. This rearrangement joins TRBV7-9 to TRBJ2-1; no reliable D call. This CDR3 contains 13 residues. Germline-derived CDR1 and CDR2 are SEHNR and FQNEAQ (reference sequence). Trimming took 10 bases from V and 0 from J, leaving 10 bases between them.

V is TRBV7-9 and J is TRBJ2-1, with D tentatively TRBD2 (6 bases). The CDR3 is 16 amino acids. The V gene's germline CDR1 is SEHNR and CDR2 FQNEAQ (reference sequence). V lost 5 bases, J lost 0 bases, and 14 bases lay in between. The CDR3 nucleotides are TGTGCCAGCAGCCCGACGACTAGGAGCTCCTACAATGAGCAGTTCTTC. Protein sequence: CASSPTTRSSYNEQFF. The full variable domain, its missing parts supplied by reference TRBV7-9 and TRBJ2-1, is DTGVSQNPRHKITKRGQNVTFRCDPISEHNRLYWYRQTLGQGPEFLTYFQNEAQLEKSRLLSDRFSAERPKGSFSTLEIQRTEQGDSAMYLCASSPTTRSSYNEQFFGPGTRLTVL.

This clone appeared a few times. The gene calls are TRBV27 and TRBJ1-1; maybe TRBD1 (5 bases). This CDR3 contains 15 residues. V was clipped by 6 bases and J by 3 bases, with 17 bases between them. Germline CDR1 MNHEY, CDR2 SMNVEV (reference sequence). The CDR3 sequence: CASSPQAGRDTEAFF. DNA of the CDR3: TGTGCCAGCAGCCCCCAAGCAGGGAGGGACACTGAAGCTTTCTTT.

This clone was picked up one time. The chain carries TRBV27 and TRBJ1-1, with TRBD1 identical over 9 bases. CDR3 size: 15 residues. Germline V gene lookup returns CDR1 MNHEY and CDR2 SMNVEV (reference sequence). J gave up 0 bases and V 11 bases, and 10 bases lay outside the gene matches. The DNA of the CDR3 is TGTGCCGCCTCTCAACAGGGGGCAGTGAACACTGAAGCTTTCTTT. It encodes CAASQQGAVNTEAFF.

V and J are TRBV19 and TRBJ1-5, with D possibly matching TRBD1 (6 bases). The ends were cut back, 4 bases at V and 9 bases at J, with 10 bases in the middle. The germline V gene encodes CDR1 LNHDA and CDR2 SQIVND (reference sequence). The CDR3 covers 12 residues. The CDR3 sequence is CASSTPQGPQHF. Here the CDR3 DNA reads TGTGCCAGTAGTACCCCACAGGGGCCCCAGCATTTT.

The V gene is TRBV19, the J gene TRBJ1-5, with D perhaps TRBD1 (5 bases). In germline, CDR1 is LNHDA, CDR2 SQIVND (reference sequence). The V and J ends lost 2 bases and 4 bases respectively, with 9 bases between them. This CDR3 comprises 14 residues. The CDR3, as DNA: TGTGCCAGTAGTATACAGGCAGGGAATCAGCCCCAGCATTTT. This translates into CASSIQAGNQPQHF.

V is TRBV28 and J is TRBJ1-2, with D possibly TRBD1 on 6 matching bases. V lost 4 bases and J 5 bases, leaving 11 bases between the germline ends. Per germline, CDR1 MDHEN and CDR2 SYDVKM. The CDR3 runs 13 residues. In DNA form, the CDR3 reads TGTGCCAGCAGTTCACAACAGGGTTATGGCTACACCTTC. This gives the protein CASSSQQGYGYTF.

The rearrangement links TRBV28 to TRBJ2-1; 9 nucleotides line up with TRBD1. V shed 2 bases and J 4 bases; nucleotides not matched to a gene: 9. CDR3 length equals 17 residues. Germline lookup yields CDR1 MDHEN and CDR2 SYDVKM. The CDR3 loop reads CASSLGYRDRAYNEQFF. For the CDR3, the DNA is TGTGCCAGCAGTTTAGGTTACCGGGACAGGGCTTACAATGAGCAGTTCTTC.

The CDR3 spells CSVEYSWATDTQYF. CDR3 DNA sequence: TGCAGCGTTGAATACAGCTGGGCCACAGATACGCAGTATTTT. The gene calls are TRBV29-1 and TRBJ2-3; D ambiguous. CDR1 is SQVTM, CDR2 ANQGSEA, per germline. The V end was cut by 2 bases, the J end by 2 bases, with 11 bases between. The CDR3 runs 14 residues.

The chain employs TRBV2 and TRBJ1-5; D unclear. Germline-derived CDR1 and CDR2 are SNHLY and FYNNEI. The CDR3 consists of 15 residues. Trimming stripped 8 bases from V and 2 bases from J, with 16 bases between. The CDR3 coding sequence is TGTGCCAGCGGAGTCCAGTCCCGAGGCAATCAGCCCCAGCATTTT. Protein: CASGVQSRGNQPQHF.